The 12 T cell receptor beta chains below were found in one sample sequenced in a study of cytomegalovirus exposure and HLA in healthy donors. The PCR was carried out with 60 Vbeta primers and 13 Jbeta primers. The data were produced by immunoSEQ multiplex PCR, yet TCRdb's version contains in-frame clones alone and is incomplete. The sample records roughly 180,000 clones, approximately 84% being singletons. What was sequenced was PBMCs. These receptors originate from a girl aged 5-17 years in good health and CMV-seropositive.

As for this clone: Compared with germline, one end of the junction differs, possibly owing to a read error. The chain carries TRBV6-6 and TRBJ1-4, with 7 bases that match TRBD1. The CDR3 is 13 amino acids. CDR1 is MNHNY and CDR2 is SVGAGI in the germline V gene (reference sequence). The CDR3 region is CAGSGTENEKLFF. Written as DNA, the CDR3 is TGTGCCGGCAGCGGGACAGAGAATGAAAAACTGTTTTTT.

This clone was detected once. The J gene is TRBJ2-5, the V gene TRBV5-4, with TRBD1 matching over 7 bases. In germline, CDR1 is SGHNT, CDR2 YYREEE (reference sequence). The CDR3 is 14 amino acids. Trimming at V came to 3 bases and at J to 2 bases, leaving 4 bases not matched to a gene. The CDR3 loop reads CASSWTGLQETQYF. The CDR3 bases are TGTGCCAGCAGCTGGACAGGCCTACAAGAGACCCAGTACTTC.

The chain employs TRBV7-9 and TRBJ2-3, with D perhaps TRBD1 (6 bases). Germline V gene data show CDR1 as SEHNR and CDR2 as FQNEAQ (reference sequence). This CDR3 has 14 amino acids. Trimming cost V 11 bases and J 2 bases, with 17 bases left between them. CDR3 in DNA: TGTGCCTTCCCCGGGACACCTTCCACAGATACGCAGTATTTT. Its translation: CAFPGTPSTDTQYF.

The CDR3 bases are TGTGCCAGCAGCTCATATAGCCGCGACGGTGAAGCTTTCTTT. This translates into CASSSYSRDGEAFF. The chain uses TRBV11-3 and TRBJ1-1; D gene ambiguous. This CDR3 contains 14 residues. With 4 bases removed from V and 7 bases from J, the gap between germline ends came to 16 bases. Germline CDR1 reads SGHNT; CDR2 reads YENEEA.

This clone was observed a few times. The chain carries TRBV5-1 and TRBJ1-6; tentative D call: TRBD1 (5 bases). There are 15 residues in the CDR3. Germline V gene lookup returns CDR1 SGHRS and CDR2 YFSETQ. V was clipped by 0 bases and J by 13 bases, with 17 bases between them. The CDR3: CASSLDLRAGRPLHF. The CDR3 coding sequence is TGCGCCAGCAGCTTGGATCTCAGGGCCGGCCGGCCCCTCCACTTT.

The genes are TRBV2 and TRBJ1-6; 9 nucleotides agree with TRBD1. Germline CDR1 and CDR2: SNHLY and FYNNEI. CDR3 length: 15 residues. V shed 6 bases and J 6 bases; nucleotides not matched to a gene: 6. CDR3 sequence: CASRKDRGGNSPLHF. The CDR3 nucleotides are TGTGCCAGCAGAAAGGACAGGGGAGGTAATTCACCCCTCCACTTT. Drawing the rest from reference TRBV2 and TRBJ1-6, the complete variable domain is EPEVTQTPSHQVTQMGQEVILRCVPISNHLYFYWYRQILGQKVEFLVSFYNNEISEKSEIFDDQFSVERPDGSNFTLKIRSTKLEDSAMYFCASRKDRGGNSPLHFGNGTRLTVT.

J is TRBJ1-5 and V is TRBV9; no firm D call. The CDR3 runs 15 residues. CDR1 and CDR2 (germline): SGDLS, YYNGEE. With 0 bases removed from V and 5 bases from J, the gap between germline ends came to 12 bases. The CDR3 nucleotides are TGTGCCAGCAGCGTAGAGCCAGGCGGGGATCAGCCCCAGCATTTT. It is translated as CASSVEPGGDQPQHF.

CDR3 nucleotide sequence: TGTGCCTGGAGTGGGGGGACAGGGGGCGCTTCCGGGGAGCTGTTTTTT. Amino acid sequence: CAWSGGTGGASGELFF. The V call is TRBV30, the J call TRBJ2-2; 12 bases match TRBD1. Germline V gene sequence: CDR1 GTSNPN, CDR2 SVGIG (reference sequence). The J segment lost 6 bases and the V segment lost 1 base, leaving 6 bases of the junction unmatched. This CDR3 is built from 16 residues.

This clone appeared a few times. Other DNA sequences in this sample translate to the same CDR3. The rearrangement links TRBV5-1 to TRBJ1-1; D remains unclear. CDR1 is SGHRS and CDR2 is YFSETQ in the germline V gene. The CDR3 is made up of 13 amino acids. The V and J ends lost 1 base and 1 base respectively, with 5 bases between them. The CDR3 coding sequence is TGCGCCAGCAGCTTGACACCGAACACTGAAGCTTTCTTT. Its translation is CASSLTPNTEAFF. The complete variable domain, with remaining parts taken from reference TRBV5-1 and TRBJ1-1, reads KAGVTQTPRYLIKTRGQQVTLSCSPISGHRSVSWYQQTPGQGLQFLFEYFSETQRNKGNFPGRFSGRQFSNSRSEMNVSTLELGDSALYLCASSLTPNTEAFFGQGTRLTVV.

In the case of this clone: Germline is not matched at one junction end, which may reflect a read error. J is TRBJ2-5 and V is TRBV7-9, with 9 bases matching TRBD1. This CDR3 contains 16 residues. Germline V CDR1 and CDR2: SEHNR, FQNEAQ (reference sequence). CDR3 region: CSSRFRGQGWQETQYF. The CDR3 DNA follows: TGTTCCAGCAGATTTAGGGGACAGGGATGGCAAGAGACCCAGTACTTC.

This clone has just a few counts. The V and J genes are TRBV29-1 and TRBJ1-2; no clear D gene. The CDR3 loop spans 13 amino acids. Looked up from germline, CDR1 is SQVTM and CDR2 is ANQGSEA. Trimming left V 7 bases short and J 4 bases short, with 16 bases between. DNA of the CDR3: TGCAGCGCCGAAGGGCCAGGAGGCTATGGCTACACCTTC. This translates into CSAEGPGGYGYTF.

The V gene is TRBV6-6, the J gene TRBJ1-1; D call uncertain. Trimming shortened V by 5 bases and J by 0 bases, and 7 bases separated the two germline ends. The CDR3 consists of 13 residues. Germline V gene sequence: CDR1 MNHNY, CDR2 SVGAGI (reference sequence). This CDR3 is CASSDNMNTEAFF. The CDR3 region has the DNA TGTGCCAGCAGTGACAACATGAACACTGAAGCTTTCTTT.